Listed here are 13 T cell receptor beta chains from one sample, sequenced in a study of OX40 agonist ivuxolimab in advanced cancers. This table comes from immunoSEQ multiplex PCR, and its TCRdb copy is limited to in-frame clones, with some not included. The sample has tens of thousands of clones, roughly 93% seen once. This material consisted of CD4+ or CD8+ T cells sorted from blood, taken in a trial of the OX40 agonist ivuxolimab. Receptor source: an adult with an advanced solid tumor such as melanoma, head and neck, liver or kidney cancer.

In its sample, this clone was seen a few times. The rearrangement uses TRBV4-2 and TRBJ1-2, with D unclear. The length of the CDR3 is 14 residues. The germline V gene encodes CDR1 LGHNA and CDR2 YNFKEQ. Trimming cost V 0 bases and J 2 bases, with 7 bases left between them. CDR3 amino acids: CASSQEGGNYGYTF. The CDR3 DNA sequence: TGTGCCAGCAGCCAAGAAGGCGGGAACTATGGCTACACCTTC.

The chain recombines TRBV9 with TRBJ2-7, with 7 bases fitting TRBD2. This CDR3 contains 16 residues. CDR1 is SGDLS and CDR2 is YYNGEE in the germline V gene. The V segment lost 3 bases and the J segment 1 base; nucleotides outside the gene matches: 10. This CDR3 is CASSGDTGGGSYEQYF. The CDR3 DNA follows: TGTGCCAGCAGCGGCGACACGGGCGGGGGTTCCTACGAGCAGTACTTC.

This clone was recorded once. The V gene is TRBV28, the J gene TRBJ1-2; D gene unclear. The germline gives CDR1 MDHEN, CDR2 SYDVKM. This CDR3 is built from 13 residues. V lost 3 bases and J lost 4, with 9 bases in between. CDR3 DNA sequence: TGTGCCAGCAGTTTTGCACACAGCTATGGCTACACCTTC. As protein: CASSFAHSYGYTF.

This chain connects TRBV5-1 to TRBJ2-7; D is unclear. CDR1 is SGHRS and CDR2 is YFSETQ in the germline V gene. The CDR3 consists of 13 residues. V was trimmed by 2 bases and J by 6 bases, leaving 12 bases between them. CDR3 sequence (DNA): TGCGCCAGCAGCTTAACGGGTCCCTCCGAGCAGTACTTC. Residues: CASSLTGPSEQYF.

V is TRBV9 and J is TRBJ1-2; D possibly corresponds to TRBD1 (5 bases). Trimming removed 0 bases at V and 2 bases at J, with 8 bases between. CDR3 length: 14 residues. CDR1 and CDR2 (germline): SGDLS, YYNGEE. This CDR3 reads CASSVGAGNYGYTF. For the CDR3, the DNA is TGTGCCAGCAGCGTAGGGGCAGGGAACTATGGCTACACCTTC. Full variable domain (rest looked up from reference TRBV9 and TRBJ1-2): DSGVTQTPKHLITATGQRVTLRCSPRSGDLSVYWYQQSLDQGLQFLIQYYNGEERAKGNILERFSAQQFPDLHSELNLSSLELGDSALYFCASSVGAGNYGYTFGSGTRLTVV.

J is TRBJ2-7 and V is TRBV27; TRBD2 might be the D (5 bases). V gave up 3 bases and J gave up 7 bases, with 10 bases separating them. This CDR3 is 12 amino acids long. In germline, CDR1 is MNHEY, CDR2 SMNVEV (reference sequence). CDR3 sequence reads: CASSFLAGEQYF. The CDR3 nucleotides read TGTGCCAGCAGTTTCCTAGCCGGGGAGCAGTACTTC.

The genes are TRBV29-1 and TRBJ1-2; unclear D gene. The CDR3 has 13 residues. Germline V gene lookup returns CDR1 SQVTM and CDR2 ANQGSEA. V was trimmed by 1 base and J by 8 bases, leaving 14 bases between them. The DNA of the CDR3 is TGCAGCGTTGAAGTCGACGGCCTAGGGGGCTACACCTTC. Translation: CSVEVDGLGGYTF.

The CDR3 DNA is TGCAGCGTTGATTTCCCCACCTTATACTATGGCTACACCTTC. Translating it yields CSVDFPTLYYGYTF. The chain joins TRBV29-1 to TRBJ1-2; no firm D call. The length of the CDR3 is 14 residues. Looked up from germline, CDR1 is SQVTM and CDR2 is ANQGSEA. Deletions cut 3 bases from V and 3 bases from J, with 14 bases between.

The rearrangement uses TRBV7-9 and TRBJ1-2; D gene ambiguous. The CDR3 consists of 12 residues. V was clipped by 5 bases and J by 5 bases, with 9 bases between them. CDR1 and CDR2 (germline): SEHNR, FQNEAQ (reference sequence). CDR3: CASSPPDYGYTF. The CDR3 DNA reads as TGTGCCAGCAGCCCTCCCGATTATGGCTACACCTTC.

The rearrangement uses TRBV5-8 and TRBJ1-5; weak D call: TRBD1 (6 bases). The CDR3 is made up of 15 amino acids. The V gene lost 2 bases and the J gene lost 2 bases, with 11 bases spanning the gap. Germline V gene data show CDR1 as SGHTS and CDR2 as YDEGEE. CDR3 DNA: TGTGCCAGCAGCTTCCCCCCAGGGGGCAATCAGCCCCAGCATTTT. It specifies CASSFPPGGNQPQHF.

The CDR3 sequence is CASSQAWVGGLSYNEQFF. CDR3 DNA sequence: TGCGCCAGCAGCCAAGCTTGGGTGGGGGGACTCTCCTACAATGAGCAGTTCTTC. The V call is TRBV4-1, the J call TRBJ2-1, with TRBD2 as a possible D gene (6 bases). Germline V gives CDR1 MGHRA, CDR2 YSYEKL. This CDR3 region has 18 residues. V was cut by 1 base and J by 0 bases, with 16 bases left in between.

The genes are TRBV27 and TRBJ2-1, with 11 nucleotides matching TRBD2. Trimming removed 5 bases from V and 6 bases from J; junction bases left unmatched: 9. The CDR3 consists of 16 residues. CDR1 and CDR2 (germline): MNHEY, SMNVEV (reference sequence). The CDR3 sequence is CASSPVLAGGINEQFF. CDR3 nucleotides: TGTGCCAGCAGTCCTGTCCTAGCGGGAGGTATCAATGAGCAGTTCTTC.

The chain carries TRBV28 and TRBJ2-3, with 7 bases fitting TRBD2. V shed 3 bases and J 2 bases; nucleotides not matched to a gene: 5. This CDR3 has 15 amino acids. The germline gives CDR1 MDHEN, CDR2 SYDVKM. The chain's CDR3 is CASSFAGVPTDTQYF. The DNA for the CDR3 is TGTGCCAGCAGTTTTGCGGGAGTACCCACAGATACGCAGTATTTT.